Sequencing of this T cell receptor (beta chain) was carried out in a study of CD8 T cells in ankylosing spondylitis. MiXCR, applied by TCRdb to the 5' RACE reads, yields one record per CDR3 protein. Of 200,000 to 250,000 distinct CDR3 sequences in the sample, about 16% were seen once. In germline, CDR1 is SEHNR, CDR2 FQNEAQ (reference sequence). Between the trimmed V and J ends, which lost 5 bases and 7 bases, there was a span of 12 bases. CDR3 length: 13 amino acids. This clonotype has more than one count but fewer than ten. What it binds is unknown. Findings of the study overall: Significantly higher representation of disease-linked clones was reported for matched ankylosing spondylitis synovial fluid. For ankylosing spondylitis blood, a TCR beta motif of about eight highly homologous variants appeared characteristic. Relatively rare in peripheral blood, disease-linked clones were also CD8+.

V and J are TRBV7-9 and TRBJ1-3, with D uncertain. The sequenced sample was blood, either unsorted or a sorted T cell fraction (not recorded which). This sequence was found in a male donor with ankylosing spondylitis. The CDR3 spells CASSPRTTNTIYF. The CDR3 bases are TGTGCCAGCAGCCCGAGGACGACGAACACCATATATTTT.